The entry below describes one T cell receptor (beta chain). The antigen remains undetermined. Other DNA sequences in this sample translate to the same CDR3. Terminally differentiated effector memory CD45RA+ cells were left out of the naive CD8 fraction, which was CD45RO-negative and positively selected for CCR7. Donors had no recently reported acute infections or vaccinations and were HIV-negative. This record comes from a study of shared clonotypes between healthy human individuals. Whole-study context: Used for every donor were three CD4 naive, three CD4 memory, two CD8 naive and one CD8 memory plate. Regarding the study as a whole: Naive CD4 clonotypes were shared across a handful of donors at roughly 4.6%. In contrast to clonotypes shared by all four donors, non-shared clonotypes had lower generation probabilities.

The CDR3 sequence is 15 residues long. CDR1 is SGDLS and CDR2 is YYNGEE in the germline V gene. V was shortened by 0 bases and J by 2 bases, with 10 bases between the two germline ends. TCRdb's table, derived via immunoSEQ multiplex PCR, lists solely in-frame clones and lacks some. The sample includes about 580,000 clones, roughly 98% of them seen just once. J is TRBJ2-3 and V is TRBV9; D is perhaps TRBD2 (5 bases). Sequenced sample: naive CD8+ T cells sorted from blood. This TCR came from a man aged 30-40 years in good health. As DNA, the CDR3 is TGTGCCAGCAGCGTAGGAGGGAGAAACACAGATACGCAGTATTTT. This encodes CASSVGGRNTDTQYF.